This is a list of T cell receptor beta chains from one sample in a study of T cell responses to AZD1222 COVID-19 vaccine. Assay: immunoSEQ multiplex PCR; the TCRdb copy retains only in-frame clones and omits some. The sample yields about 100,000 clones, 88% seen once. The starting material was peripheral blood, obtained on day 0 of AZD1222 vaccination. These receptors originate from an adult in good health. CDR3s include the opening cysteine and the closing phenylalanine or tryptophan. The D gene is left open where the match is weak. A row's size may be missing; if present it is once, few, many or a size class.

D gene: NA; clone size: NA; J gene: TRBJ1-1; V gene: TRBV5-1; CDR3 protein: CASSTDRDTEAFF; CDR3 DNA: TGCGCCAGCAGCACCGACAGAGACACTGAAGCTTTCTTT
D gene: TRBD1; clone size: NA; J gene: TRBJ2-7; V gene: TRBV30; CDR3 protein: CAWSAWDRTYEQYF; CDR3 DNA: TGTGCCTGGAGTGCCTGGGACAGAACCTACGAGCAGTACTTC
D gene: NA; clone size: NA; J gene: TRBJ2-7; V gene: TRBV9; CDR3 protein: CASSVGPAYEQYF; CDR3 DNA: TGTGCCAGCAGCGTAGGACCAGCCTACGAGCAGTACTTC
D gene: TRBD1; clone size: NA; J gene: TRBJ2-5; V gene: TRBV5-1; CDR3 protein: CASSALTGGRETQYF; CDR3 DNA: TGCGCCAGCAGCGCACTGACAGGGGGGAGGGAGACCCAGTACTTC
D gene: TRBD1; clone size: NA; J gene: TRBJ2-5; V gene: TRBV18; CDR3 protein: CASSPSGGETQYF; CDR3 DNA: TGTGCCAGCTCCCCATCAGGGGGAGAGACCCAGTACTTC
D gene: NA; clone size: few; J gene: TRBJ2-2; V gene: TRBV11-3; CDR3 protein: CASSNSTGNTGELFF; CDR3 DNA: TGTGCCAGCAGCAACAGTACCGGGAACACCGGGGAGCTGTTTTTT
D gene: NA; clone size: NA; J gene: TRBJ1-1; V gene: TRBV7-8; CDR3 protein: CASSFRESGNTEAFF; CDR3 DNA: TGTGCCAGCAGCTTCCGCGAAAGTGGGAACACTGAAGCTTTCTTT
D gene: TRBD2; clone size: NA; J gene: TRBJ2-3; V gene: TRBV6-2/TRBV6-3; CDR3 protein: CASSSGLAGVLADTQYF; CDR3 DNA: TGTGCCAGCAGTTCTGGACTAGCGGGAGTGTTGGCAGATACGCAGTATTTT
D gene: TRBD1; clone size: NA; J gene: TRBJ1-2; V gene: TRBV24-1; CDR3 protein: CATSFDRDYGYTF; CDR3 DNA: TGTGCCACCAGTTTTGACAGGGACTATGGCTACACCTTC
D gene: NA; clone size: NA; J gene: TRBJ2-2; V gene: TRBV29-1; CDR3 protein: CSVEETTRGELFF; CDR3 DNA: TGCAGCGTTGAAGAGACTACGAGGGGGGAGCTGTTTTTT
D gene: NA; clone size: NA; J gene: TRBJ1-6; V gene: TRBV6-5; CDR3 protein: CASSYSLRGSPLHF; CDR3 DNA: TGTGCCAGCAGTTACTCGCTGCGAGGCTCACCCCTCCACTTT
D gene: TRBD2; clone size: once; J gene: TRBJ2-2; V gene: TRBV11-3; CDR3 protein: CASVSYPYGGTNTGELFF; CDR3 DNA: TGTGCCAGCGTTTCTTACCCTTACGGGGGGACGAACACCGGGGAGCTGTTTTTT
D gene: TRBD2; clone size: NA; J gene: TRBJ2-2; V gene: TRBV18; CDR3 protein: CASSLSGGRDGELFF; CDR3 DNA: TGTGCCAGCTCACTTTCGGGAGGACGGGACGGGGAGCTGTTTTTT
D gene: NA; clone size: few; J gene: TRBJ2-3; V gene: TRBV7-9; CDR3 protein: CATPPDGLDTQYF; CDR3 DNA: TGTGCCACCCCCCCGGACGGACTGGATACGCAGTATTTT
D gene: NA; clone size: once; J gene: TRBJ1-1; V gene: TRBV10-3; CDR3 protein: CASNRAEMNTEAFF; CDR3 DNA: TGTGCCAGTAACAGGGCAGAGATGAACACTGAAGCTTTCTTT
D gene: NA; clone size: NA; J gene: TRBJ1-4; V gene: TRBV27; CDR3 protein: CASSALRDEKLFF; CDR3 DNA: TGTGCCAGCAGCGCCCTTAGGGATGAAAAACTGTTTTTT
D gene: NA; clone size: NA; J gene: TRBJ2-1; V gene: TRBV27; CDR3 protein: CASSLGSPPNEQFF; CDR3 DNA: TGTGCCAGCAGTTTAGGGTCTCCACCCAATGAGCAGTTCTTC
D gene: NA; clone size: NA; J gene: TRBJ2-5; V gene: TRBV5-1; CDR3 protein: CASSLATERETQYF; CDR3 DNA: TGCGCCAGCAGCTTGGCGACAGAGCGGGAGACCCAGTACTTC
D gene: TRBD2; clone size: NA; J gene: TRBJ2-1; V gene: TRBV4-3; CDR3 protein: CASSLTTSGKQFF; CDR3 DNA: TGCGCCAGCAGCCTCACTACTAGCGGGAAGCAGTTCTTC
D gene: TRBD1; clone size: NA; J gene: TRBJ1-2; V gene: TRBV30; CDR3 protein: CAWNRDRGLYGYTF; CDR3 DNA: TGTGCCTGGAACCGGGACAGGGGGCTCTATGGCTACACCTTC
D gene: NA; clone size: NA; J gene: TRBJ2-5; V gene: TRBV9; CDR3 protein: CASSVVGGSAETQYF; CDR3 DNA: TGTGCCAGCAGCGTAGTGGGTGGTTCGGCTGAGACCCAGTACTTC
D gene: TRBD1; clone size: NA; J gene: TRBJ1-1; V gene: TRBV6-2/TRBV6-3; CDR3 protein: CASSFTGGVNTEAFF; CDR3 DNA: TGTGCCAGCAGTTTTACAGGGGGCGTGAACACTGAAGCTTTCTTT
D gene: TRBD2; clone size: NA; J gene: TRBJ2-7; V gene: TRBV27; CDR3 protein: CASSSAGEGSYEQYF; CDR3 DNA: TGTGCCAGCAGCTCCGCGGGAGAGGGGTCCTACGAGCAGTACTTC
D gene: NA; clone size: NA; J gene: TRBJ2-1; V gene: TRBV30; CDR3 protein: CAWSVGFLEWLTREQFF; CDR3 DNA: TGTGCCTGGAGTGTTGGTTTTTTAGAGTGGCTAACAAGGGAGCAGTTCTTC
D gene: NA; clone size: few; J gene: TRBJ2-2; V gene: TRBV6-2/TRBV6-3; CDR3 protein: CASSLNAQTHTGELFF; CDR3 DNA: TGTGCCAGCAGTTTAAATGCGCAGACTCACACCGGGGAGCTGTTTTTT